The 25 T cell receptor beta chains listed next were all sequenced from one sample in a study of breast tumors, draining lymph nodes, adjacent tissues. TCRdb itself ran the multiplex PCR reads through MiXCR, one entry per CDR3 protein. The top ten clones hold roughly 19% of a sample with approximately 60,000 distinct CDR3 sequences, 57% of them seen once. The specimen sequenced was breast tumor tissue. These receptors came from a female donor with breast cancer. Some clones in this sample may be carry-over from other donors' samples.

This clonotype was detected many times. This sequence joins TRBV11-2 and TRBJ2-3; D call uncertain. Germline-derived CDR1 and CDR2 are SGHAT and FQNNGV. The V gene lost 0 bases and the J gene lost 4 bases, with 8 bases spanning the gap. This CDR3 is 14 amino acids long. The CDR3 sequence is CASSLDFVADTQYF. CDR3 nucleotide sequence: TGTGCCAGCAGCTTAGATTTTGTTGCAGATACGCAGTATTTT.

This rearrangement joins TRBV18 to TRBJ2-2; D remains unclear. V lost 6 bases to trimming and J lost 8 bases, with 10 bases between them. CDR1 and CDR2 (germline): KGHSH, LQKENI. CDR3 length equals 12 residues. The CDR3 DNA sequence: TGTGCCAGCTCCGGTGCAGAAGGGGAGCTGTTTTTT. Translating it yields CASSGAEGELFF.

This clonotype was seen just once. The V gene is TRBV19, the J gene TRBJ1-1; D is uncertain. Germline CDR1 reads LNHDA; CDR2 reads SQIVND (reference sequence). CDR3 size: 12 residues. V was shortened by 3 bases and J by 7 bases, with 9 bases between the two germline ends. Here the CDR3 reads CASSISTGEAFF. The CDR3 nucleotides are TGTGCCAGTAGTATTTCAACTGGTGAAGCTTTCTTT.

This clonotype showed up many times. A much larger clone lies a single base off, so this may be a read error. V and J are TRBV5-8 and TRBJ1-2, with D perhaps TRBD1 (5 bases). V was clipped by 4 bases and J by 2 bases, with 12 bases between them. Germline V gives CDR1 SGHTS, CDR2 YDEGEE. The CDR3 sequence is 14 residues long. CDR3 protein: CASSARDGNYGYTF. CDR3 in DNA: TGTGCCAGCAGCGCCCGGGACGGGAACTATGGCTACACCTTC.

V gene TRBV6-5 combines with J gene TRBJ1-6; 7 bases are a match to TRBD1. From germline, CDR1 is MNHEY and CDR2 SVGAGI. The CDR3 totals 15 residues. The V gene end was trimmed by 0 bases and the J gene end by 7 bases; junction bases not matched to a gene: 3. The CDR3 nucleotides are TGTGCCAGCAGTTACTCCGGGACAGAGAATTCACCCCTCCACTTT. Protein: CASSYSGTENSPLHF.

This clonotype came up a few times. This may stem from a read error, because a much larger clone lies one nucleotide away. The chain carries TRBV5-5 and TRBJ2-1; 8 bases line up with TRBD2. CDR3 size: 15 residues. Trimming at V came to 3 bases and at J to 10 bases, leaving 12 bases not matched to a gene. Germline V CDR1 and CDR2: SGHKS, YYEKEE (reference sequence). CDR3 in amino acids: CASSSLAAGPLEQFF. The DNA of the CDR3 is TGTGCCAGCAGCTCACTAGCGGCAGGGCCGCTCGAGCAGTTCTTC. Full variable domain (missing parts from reference TRBV5-5 and TRBJ2-1): DAGVTQSPTHLIKTRGQQVTLRCSPISGHKSVSWYQQVLGQGPQFIFQYYEKEERGRGNFPDRFSARQFPNYSSELNVNALLLGDSALYLCASSSLAAGPLEQFFGPGTRLTVL.

V gene TRBV5-1 combines with J gene TRBJ1-6, with D possibly matching TRBD1 (5 bases). Germline CDR1 is SGHRS and CDR2 is YFSETQ. V was cut by 3 bases and J by 9 bases, with 10 bases left in between. The CDR3 runs to 13 residues. The CDR3 nucleotides read TGCGCCAGCAGCTCAGGGCAGGGTTCACCCCTCCACTTT. Encoded protein: CASSSGQGSPLHF. Variable domain in full (rest from reference TRBV5-1 and TRBJ1-6): KAGVTQTPRYLIKTRGQQVTLSCSPISGHRSVSWYQQTPGQGLQFLFEYFSETQRNKGNFPGRFSGRQFSNSRSEMNVSTLELGDSALYLCASSSGQGSPLHFGNGTRLTVT.

Comment on this clonotype: An end of the junction does not agree with germline; a read error may underlie this. The chain is built from TRBV7-6 and TRBJ1-4; the D gene is possibly TRBD1 (5 bases). The CDR3 length is 16 residues. Germline V gene sequence: CDR1 SGHVS, CDR2 FNYEAQ. The CDR3 is CASSLRAGQANEKLFF. In nucleotides, the CDR3 is TGTGCCAGCAGCTTAAGGGCAGGGCAGGCTAATGAAAAACTGTTCTTT. The variable domain in full, with the rest retrieved from reference TRBV7-6 and TRBJ1-4, is GAGVSQSPRYKVTKRGQDVALRCDPISGHVSLYWYRQALGQGPEFLTYFNYEAQQDKSGLPNDRFSAERPEGSISTLTIQRTEQRDSAMYRCASSLRAGQANEKLFFGSGTQLSVL.

The CDR3 reads CASSIDSVAEQFF. CDR3 nucleotide sequence: TGTGCCAGTAGTATAGACAGCGTGGCTGAGCAGTTCTTC. The chain carries TRBV19 and TRBJ2-1; D uncertain. The CDR3 is 13 amino acids. The germline V gene encodes CDR1 LNHDA and CDR2 SQIVND (reference sequence). V lost 0 bases, J lost 9 bases, and 9 bases lay in between.

Ten or more counts support this clonotype. The rearrangement links TRBV9 to TRBJ2-7; D may be TRBD1 (6 bases). The CDR3 is made up of 13 amino acids. V was pared by 2 bases and J by 3 bases, with 9 bases between. Germline V CDR1 and CDR2: SGDLS, YYNGEE. The CDR3 sequence: CASSVQQGYEQYF. The CDR3 nucleotides read TGTGCCAGCAGCGTGCAACAGGGCTACGAGCAGTACTTC.

This clonotype was recorded many times. This may come from a read error, since a much larger clone is one base off. In DNA form, the CDR3 reads TGCAGTGCTAGAGTCGGACAGGGGACGACCGAGCAGTACTTC. It codes for CSARVGQGTTEQYF. This sequence joins TRBV20-1 and TRBJ2-7, with 9 bases matching TRBD1. After removal of 1 base from V and 6 bases from J, the junction contained 7 bases not matched to a gene. CDR3 length: 14 amino acids. Germline values: CDR1 DFQATT, CDR2 SNEGSKA (reference sequence).

At least ten counts were recorded for this clonotype. This rearrangement joins TRBV6-6 to TRBJ1-5; D is perhaps TRBD1 (5 bases). Germline lookup yields CDR1 MNHNY and CDR2 SVGAGI (reference sequence). The CDR3 totals 13 residues. V lost 7 bases to trimming and J lost 5 bases, with 12 bases between them. CDR3: CASTSQGDQPQHF. The CDR3 DNA reads TGTGCCAGCACCTCACAAGGGGATCAGCCCCAGCATTTT.

A single count supports this clonotype. In nucleotides, the CDR3 is TGTGCCACCAGTGATGGACAGGGTGGTGGCTACACCTTC. Its translation is CATSDGQGGGYTF. This sequence joins TRBV24-1 and TRBJ1-2; 8 nucleotides line up with TRBD1. Germline values: CDR1 KGHDR, CDR2 SFDVKD. After removal of 3 bases from V and 7 bases from J, the junction contained 3 bases not matched to a gene. The CDR3 consists of 13 residues.

This clonotype was seen repeatedly, ten times or more. The chain employs TRBV18 and TRBJ2-7; 11 bases map to TRBD2. CDR1 is KGHSH, CDR2 LQKENI, per germline. The J segment lost 3 bases and the V segment lost 3 bases, leaving 4 bases of the junction unmatched. The CDR3 spans 15 residues. CDR3 sequence (DNA): TGTGCCAGCTCACCGGAGACTAGCGGGATCTACGAGCAGTACTTC. Its protein product is CASSPETSGIYEQYF.

The rearrangement joins TRBV19 to TRBJ2-2; 14 bases align to TRBD2. The CDR3 has 18 amino acids. V lost 7 bases, J lost 7 bases, and 14 bases stayed unmatched. The germline CDR1 and CDR2 sequences are LNHDA and SQIVND (reference sequence). DNA of the CDR3: TGTGCCAGTACCGCCCCGGGACTAGCGGGAGTGATCGGCGGGGAGCTGTTTTTT. Residues: CASTAPGLAGVIGGELFF.

The CDR3 DNA sequence: TGTGCCAGCAGTGGGACAGGGGCAGATACGCAGTATTTT. This translates into CASSGTGADTQYF. This chain uses TRBV7-2 with TRBJ2-3, with 10 bases identical to TRBD1. V gave up 6 bases and J gave up 4 bases; unmatched junction bases: 1. The germline CDR1 and CDR2 sequences are SGHTA and FQGNSA. The CDR3 has 13 residues.

For the CDR3, the DNA is TGCAGTGCTGGGATCGCAGGCGATACGCAGTATTTT. Protein sequence: CSAGIAGDTQYF. V and J are TRBV20-1 and TRBJ2-3; D is undetermined. Between the trimmed V and J ends, which lost 5 bases and 6 bases, there was a span of 12 bases. CDR3 length equals 12 residues. Germline V gene lookup returns CDR1 DFQATT and CDR2 SNEGSKA (reference sequence).

This clonotype was found a few times. This CDR3 is missing its conserved last phenylalanine or tryptophan, likely due to a read error. The DNA is left out, because the CDR3 cannot be placed on it with certainty; the CDR3 is given as TCRdb lists it. The rearrangement joins TRBV14 to TRBJ1-6. Per germline, CDR1 SGHDN and CDR2 FVKESK. From its first to its last residue, the CDR3 has 15 amino acids. The CDR3 region is CASSQLGQLNSPPHY.

The chain joins TRBV4-3 to TRBJ1-6, with unresolved D. Trimming removed 0 bases at V and 9 bases at J, with 15 bases between. The V gene's germline CDR1 is LGHNA and CDR2 YSLEER. CDR3 size: 16 residues. The CDR3 is CASSQDRRPGSSPLHF. CDR3 bases: TGCGCCAGCAGCCAAGATCGGAGGCCGGGGAGTTCACCCCTCCACTTT.

The chain couples TRBV5-1 to TRBJ2-5; weak D call: TRBD2 (6 bases). This CDR3 spans 14 amino acids. From germline, CDR1 is SGHRS and CDR2 YFSETQ. V lost 4 bases to trimming and J lost 9 bases, with 19 bases between them. The CDR3, as DNA: TGCGCCAGCAGCCCCCTAGAAACCGGAGGGGCCCAGTACTTC. Amino acids: CASSPLETGGAQYF.

This clonotype was counted a few times. The rearrangement joins TRBV5-1 to TRBJ2-7; no definite D call. The germline gives CDR1 SGHRS, CDR2 YFSETQ. The CDR3 sequence is 14 residues long. The ends were cut back, 0 bases at V and 5 bases at J, with 12 bases in the middle. In DNA, the CDR3 is TGCGCCAGCAGCTTGGTCCCTAAGGGCCACGAGCAGTACTTC. Protein product: CASSLVPKGHEQYF.

The chain has TRBV5-1 and TRBJ1-2; 7 nucleotides line up with TRBD1. Germline trimming cut 6 bases from V and 0 bases from J; bases unmatched to any gene: 5. Germline V lookup: CDR1 SGHRS, CDR2 YFSETQ. The CDR3 sequence is 14 residues long. CDR3 in DNA: TGCGCCAGCAAAACGGGACAGACTAACTATGGCTACACCTTC. As protein: CASKTGQTNYGYTF.

The V call is TRBV29-1, the J call TRBJ2-6; D perhaps matches TRBD1 (6 bases). Trimming removed 6 bases from V and 0 bases from J, with 15 bases in between. The CDR3 sequence is 16 residues long. Per germline, CDR1 SQVTM and CDR2 ANQGSEA. This CDR3 is CSVLGAGASGANVLTF. The CDR3 DNA reads TGCAGCGTCCTGGGGGCAGGGGCCTCTGGGGCCAACGTCCTGACTTTC.

The gene calls are TRBV11-3 and TRBJ1-2; D call uncertain. CDR3 length equals 15 residues. Looked up from germline, CDR1 is SGHNT and CDR2 is YENEEA. The V end was cut by 5 bases, the J end by 7 bases, with 20 bases between. The CDR3 is CASSLRAGIGSGYTF. CDR3 DNA: TGTGCCAGCAGCCTTCGAGCGGGGATCGGTTCTGGCTACACCTTC.

Notes on this clonotype: The germline gene is not matched at one end of the junction; a read error may be the cause. This sequence joins TRBV3-1 and TRBJ2-3, with a possible D match to TRBD1 (5 bases). Germline V gene sequence: CDR1 LGHDT, CDR2 YNNKEL (reference sequence). The CDR3 contains 13 residues. CDR3 amino acids: CASSQGGTDTQYF. The CDR3 bases are TGCGCCAGCAGCCAAGGGGGCACAGATACGCAGTATTTT.